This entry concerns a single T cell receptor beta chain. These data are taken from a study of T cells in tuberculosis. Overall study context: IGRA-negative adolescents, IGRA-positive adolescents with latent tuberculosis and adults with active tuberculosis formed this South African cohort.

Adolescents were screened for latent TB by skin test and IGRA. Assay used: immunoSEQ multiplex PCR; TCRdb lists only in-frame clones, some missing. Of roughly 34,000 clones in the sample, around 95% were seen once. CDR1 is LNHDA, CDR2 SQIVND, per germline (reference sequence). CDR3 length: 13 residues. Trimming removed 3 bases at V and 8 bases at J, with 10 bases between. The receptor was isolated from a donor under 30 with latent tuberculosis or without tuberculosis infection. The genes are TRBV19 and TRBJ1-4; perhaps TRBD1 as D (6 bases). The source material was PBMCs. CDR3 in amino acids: CASSIQGLEKLFF. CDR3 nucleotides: TGTGCCAGTAGTATCCAGGGGTTGGAAAAACTGTTTTTT.